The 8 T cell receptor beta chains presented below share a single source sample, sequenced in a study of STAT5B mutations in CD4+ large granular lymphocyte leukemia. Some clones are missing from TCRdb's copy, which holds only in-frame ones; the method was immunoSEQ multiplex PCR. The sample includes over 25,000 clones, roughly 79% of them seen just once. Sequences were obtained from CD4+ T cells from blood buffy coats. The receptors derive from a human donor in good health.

CDR3 nucleotides: TGTGCCACCGACCGAGGCCCGGGACAGGGGGCCAGGAATGAGCAGTTCTTC. Its translation is CATDRGPGQGARNEQFF. The chain couples TRBV7-2 to TRBJ2-1, with 12 bases matching TRBD1. V was clipped by 10 bases and J by 7 bases; unmatched bases: 17. Germline loops: CDR1 SGHTA, CDR2 FQGNSA. The CDR3 has 17 residues.

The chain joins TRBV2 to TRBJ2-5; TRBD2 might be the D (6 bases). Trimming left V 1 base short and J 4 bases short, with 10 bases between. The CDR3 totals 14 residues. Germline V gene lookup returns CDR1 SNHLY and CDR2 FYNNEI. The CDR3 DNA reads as TGTGCCAGCAGTGAAGGGACTACACCAGAGACCCAGTACTTC. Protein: CASSEGTTPETQYF.

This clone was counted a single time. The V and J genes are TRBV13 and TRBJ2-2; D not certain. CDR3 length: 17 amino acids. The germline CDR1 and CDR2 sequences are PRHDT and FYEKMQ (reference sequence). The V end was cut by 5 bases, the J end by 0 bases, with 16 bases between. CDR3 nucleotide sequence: TGTGCCAGCAGCCCCATGGACCGAAGCACGAACACCGGGGAGCTGTTTTTT. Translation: CASSPMDRSTNTGELFF. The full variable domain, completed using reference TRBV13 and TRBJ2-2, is AAGVIQSPRHLIKEKRETATLKCYPIPRHDTVYWYQQGPGQDPQFLISFYEKMQSDKGSIPDRFSAQQFSDYHSELNMSSLELGDSALYFCASSPMDRSTNTGELFFGEGSRLTVL.

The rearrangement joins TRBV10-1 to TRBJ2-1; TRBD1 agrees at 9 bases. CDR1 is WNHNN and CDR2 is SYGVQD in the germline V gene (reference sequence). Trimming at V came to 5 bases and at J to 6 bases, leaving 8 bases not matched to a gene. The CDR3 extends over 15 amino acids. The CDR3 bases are TGCGCCAGCAGTCCGAGTCTGGGACAGGGCAATGAGCAGTTCTTC. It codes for CASSPSLGQGNEQFF.

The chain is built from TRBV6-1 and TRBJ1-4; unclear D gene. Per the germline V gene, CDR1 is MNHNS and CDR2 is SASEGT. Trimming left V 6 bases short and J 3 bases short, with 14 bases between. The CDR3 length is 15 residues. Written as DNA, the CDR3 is TGTGCCAGCAGCTCCGATCCGTTTGCTAATGAAAAACTGTTTTTT. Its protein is CASSSDPFANEKLFF.

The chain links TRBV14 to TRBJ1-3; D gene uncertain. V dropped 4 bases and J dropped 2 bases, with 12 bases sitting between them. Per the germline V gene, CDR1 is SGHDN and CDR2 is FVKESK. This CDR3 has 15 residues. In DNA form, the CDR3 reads TGTGCCAGCAGCCTCTGGCCCGAAGCTGGAAACACCATATATTTT. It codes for CASSLWPEAGNTIYF.

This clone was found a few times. The CDR3 here is CASSESGTVIYEQYV. Written as DNA, the CDR3 is TGCGCCAGCAGTGAGTCCGGGACAGTGATTTACGAGCAGTACGTC. This chain joins TRBV10-2 and TRBJ2-7; TRBD1 matches 7 bases. CDR1 WSHSY and CDR2 SAAADI come from the germline V gene. Losses at the gene ends were 0 bases for V and 4 bases for J; bases not matched to a gene: 6. CDR3 length equals 15 residues.

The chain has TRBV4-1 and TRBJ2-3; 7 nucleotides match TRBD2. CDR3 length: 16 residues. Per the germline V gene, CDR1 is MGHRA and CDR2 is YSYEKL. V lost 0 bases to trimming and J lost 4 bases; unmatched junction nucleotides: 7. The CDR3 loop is CASSQDFSGGADTQYF. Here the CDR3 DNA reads TGCGCCAGCAGCCAAGATTTTTCGGGAGGCGCAGATACGCAGTATTTT.